One sample yielded the 4 T cell receptor beta chains listed below, sequenced in a study of CD8 T cells in ankylosing spondylitis (dated by TCRdb to about 2017). Which antigens these TCRs recognize remains unknown. The library was prepared using 5' RACE. Sequencing was carried out with an Illumina HiSeq 2500. TCRdb trimmed the raw reads at Q25, called clones with MiXCR and kept productive beta chains. Rows matching on CDR3 protein sequence are summarized as one entry with the most common DNA and genes. For this sample there are some 140,000 distinct CDR3 sequences; approximately 17% appear just once. The top ten clonotypes cover 30% to 35% of the sample. Here is what the overall study found, with its caveats: A TCR beta motif made up of seven or eight highly homologous amino acid variants appeared to be characteristic of blood from ankylosing spondylitis patients.

Input material: blood, either unsorted or a sorted T cell fraction (not recorded which). These receptors all come from a male donor with ankylosing spondylitis.

This sequence joins TRBV27 and TRBJ1-1; D gene unclear. V lost 2 bases and J lost 10, with 8 bases in between. The CDR3 covers 11 residues. Germline V gene sequence: CDR1 MNHEY, CDR2 SMNVEV (reference sequence). CDR3 DNA: TGTGCCAGCAGTTTAAGTGGGGTAGCTTTCTTT. It codes for CASSLSGVAFF.

The rearrangement uses TRBV7-9 and TRBJ2-7; 7 nucleotides match TRBD2. The V and J ends lost 7 bases and 3 bases, in that order; junction bases with no gene match: 15. CDR3 length: 16 residues. Looked up from germline, CDR1 is SEHNR and CDR2 is FQNEAQ (reference sequence). The CDR3, as DNA: TGTGCCAGCACCATCTTGGGGGGGGTTGGGAACTACGAGCAGTACTTC. This gives the protein CASTILGGVGNYEQYF.

This clonotype has a handful of counts. This sequence joins TRBV27 and TRBJ2-1; 16 bases match TRBD2. Unmatched junction bases numbered 2, after V lost 2 bases and J lost 7 bases. The CDR3 is made up of 16 amino acids. CDR1 and CDR2 (germline): MNHEY, SMNVEV (reference sequence). The CDR3 loop is CASSLGTSGRANEQFF. In nucleotides, the CDR3 is TGTGCCAGCAGTTTAGGGACTAGCGGGAGGGCTAATGAGCAGTTCTTC.

The rearrangement links TRBV7-9 to TRBJ1-4; D may be TRBD1 (5 bases). Per the germline V gene, CDR1 is SEHNR and CDR2 is FQNEAQ (reference sequence). V lost 3 bases, J lost 4 bases, and 9 bases lay in between. The CDR3 extends over 14 amino acids. The CDR3 protein is CASSLTVGNEKLFF. The CDR3 nucleotides are TGTGCCAGCAGCTTGACAGTTGGTAATGAAAAACTGTTTTTT.